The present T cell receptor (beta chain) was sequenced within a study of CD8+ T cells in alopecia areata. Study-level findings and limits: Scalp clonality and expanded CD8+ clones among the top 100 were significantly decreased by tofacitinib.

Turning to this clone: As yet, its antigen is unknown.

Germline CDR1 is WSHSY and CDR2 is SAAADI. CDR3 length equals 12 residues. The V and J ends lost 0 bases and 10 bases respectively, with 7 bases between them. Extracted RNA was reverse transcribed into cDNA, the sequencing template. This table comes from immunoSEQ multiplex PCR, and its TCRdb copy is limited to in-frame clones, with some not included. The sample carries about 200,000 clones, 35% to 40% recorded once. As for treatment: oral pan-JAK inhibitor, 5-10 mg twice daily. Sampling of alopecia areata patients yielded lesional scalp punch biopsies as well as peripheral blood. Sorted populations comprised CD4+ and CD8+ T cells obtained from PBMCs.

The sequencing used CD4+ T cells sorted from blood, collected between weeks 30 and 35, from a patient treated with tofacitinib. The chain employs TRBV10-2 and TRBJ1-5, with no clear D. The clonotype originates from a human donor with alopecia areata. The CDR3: CASSESKVPQHF. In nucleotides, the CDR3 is TGCGCCAGCAGTGAGTCGAAGGTACCCCAGCATTTT.